These 3 T cell receptor beta chains were all obtained from the same sample, sequenced in a study of shared clonotypes between healthy human individuals. Using immunoSEQ multiplex PCR, the repertoire was profiled, and TCRdb retains in-frame clones only, with some absent. The table includes over a million clones, approximately 80% detected once. Material: memory CD4+ T cells from PBMCs. The subset here: CD45RA-negative fraction. The receptor source for this set is a man between 18 and 29 years old in good health. Some clones in this sample may be carry-over from other donors' samples.

Only a few counts were recorded for this clone. This chain connects TRBV30 to TRBJ1-1; the D gene is possibly TRBD1 (5 bases). The CDR3 loop spans 14 amino acids. Trimming stripped 0 bases from V and 4 bases from J, with 12 bases between. CDR1 and CDR2 (germline): GTSNPN, SVGIG (reference sequence). In nucleotides, the CDR3 is TGTGCCTGGAGTGTAATGGGGCTGGGCACTGAAGCTTTCTTT. Amino acid sequence: CAWSVMGLGTEAFF.

The gene calls are TRBV25-1 and TRBJ1-5; TRBD1 might be the D (5 bases). V gave up 1 base and J gave up 6 bases, with 7 bases separating them. Germline V gene data show CDR1 as MGHDK and CDR2 as SYGVNS. The CDR3 sequence is 13 residues long. CDR3 bases: TGTGCCAGCAGTGAATGGGGGGGTCAGCCCCAGCATTTT. It specifies CASSEWGGQPQHF.

The chain links TRBV6-6 to TRBJ1-4, with 9 bases matching TRBD1. V lost 8 bases and J lost 6; bases outside the gene matches: 4. Germline V lookup: CDR1 MNHNY, CDR2 SVGAGI (reference sequence). The CDR3 sequence is 13 residues long. CDR3 nucleotide sequence: TGTGCCAGCCGACAGGGGGAAGATGAAAAACTGTTTTTT. As protein: CASRQGEDEKLFF.